The 17 T cell receptor beta chains in this list originate from one sample, sequenced in a study of regulatory T cells in long-lasting Graves disease. Both iRepertoire HTBI primers and Arm-PCR of CDR3 regions were used to build the TCR beta libraries. TCRdb processed the multiplex PCR reads anew with MiXCR; each CDR3 protein has one entry. The sample holds about 440,000 distinct CDR3 sequences, roughly 17% seen once. Noted time point: newly diagnosed GD, antithyroid drugs for less than 3 months. After RNA was extracted from PBMCs, the TCR library was made from it. The data were also submitted as part of a second study, on T cells in Graves' hyperthyroidism and ophthalmopathy.

The specimen comprised peripheral blood mononuclear cells (PBMCs), sampled at new diagnosis, from a patient treated with antithyroid drugs. These receptors all stem from a woman aged 30 to 39 with Graves disease.

This clonotype was observed a handful of times. V gene TRBV5-1 combines with J gene TRBJ2-2; no clear D. Germline V gives CDR1 SGHRS, CDR2 YFSETQ. The CDR3 contains 11 residues. Trimming pared 7 bases from V and 4 bases from J, leaving 5 bases between. Here the CDR3 reads CASGVTGELFF. In DNA, the CDR3 is TGCGCCAGCGGAGTCACCGGGGAGCTGTTTTTT. Full variable domain (outside the CDR3, taken from reference TRBV5-1 and TRBJ2-2): KAGVTQTPRYLIKTRGQQVTLSCSPISGHRSVSWYQQTPGQGLQFLFEYFSETQRNKGNFPGRFSGRQFSNSRSEMNVSTLELGDSALYLCASGVTGELFFGEGSRLTVL.

The chain joins TRBV20-1 to TRBJ1-5; D gene unclear. The germline V and J ends were trimmed by 7 bases and 0 bases, with 10 bases remaining between them. The V gene's germline CDR1 is DFQATT and CDR2 SNEGSKA (reference sequence). The CDR3 contains 13 residues. The CDR3 DNA sequence: TGCAGTGTGGATACTATTAGCAATCAGCCCCAGCATTTT. Protein sequence: CSVDTISNQPQHF.

This clonotype was observed a few times. The chain links TRBV19 to TRBJ1-1, with D possibly TRBD1 on 5 matching bases. Germline assignment: CDR1 LNHDA and CDR2 SQIVND (reference sequence). Trimming left V 7 bases short and J 4 bases short, with 25 bases between. CDR3 size: 17 residues. The CDR3 DNA reads as TGTGCCAGTACCTCCCCCAGGGCCGCGGGCTCCGCCACTGAAGCTTTCTTT. This translates into CASTSPRAAGSATEAFF.

This clonotype has a count of ten or more. This chain links TRBV20-1 with TRBJ2-7; D not certain. Germline loops: CDR1 DFQATT, CDR2 SNEGSKA (reference sequence). Trimming removed 1 base from V and 2 bases from J, with 9 bases in between. The CDR3 covers 13 residues. The CDR3 here is CSARVPVAYEQYF. The DNA of the CDR3 is TGCAGTGCTAGAGTTCCCGTGGCCTACGAGCAGTACTTC.

The CDR3, as DNA: TGTGCCAGCCGCTGGGGACAGATGAACACTGAAGCTTTCTTT. Protein sequence: CASRWGQMNTEAFF. The gene calls are TRBV28 and TRBJ1-1, with 7 bases lining up with TRBD1. Germline assignment: CDR1 MDHEN and CDR2 SYDVKM. CDR3 length equals 14 residues. Losses at the gene ends were 8 bases for V and 0 bases for J; bases not matched to a gene: 6. Filled out from reference TRBV28 and TRBJ1-1, the complete variable domain reads DVKVTQSSRYLVKRTGEKVFLECVQDMDHENMFWYRQDPGLGLRLIYFSYDVKMKEKGDIPEGYSVSREKKERFSLILESASTNQTSMYLCASRWGQMNTEAFFGQGTRLTVV.

The chain links TRBV28 to TRBJ2-2; D uncertain. There are 13 residues in the CDR3. Germline CDR1 reads MDHEN; CDR2 reads SYDVKM. V lost 10 bases and J 3 bases, leaving 12 bases between the germline ends. The CDR3 is CATRTGDTGELFF. In DNA form, the CDR3 reads TGTGCCACCCGAACGGGTGACACCGGGGAGCTGTTTTTT.

The sample holds a few counts of this clonotype. The rearrangement uses TRBV4-3 and TRBJ2-1; the match to TRBD1 covers 11 bases. Per germline, CDR1 LGHNA and CDR2 YSLEER. V was pared by 4 bases and J by 5 bases, with 4 bases of the junction left unmatched. The CDR3 has 15 residues. The CDR3 spells CASSLGQGGNNEQFF. The CDR3 DNA follows: TGCGCCAGCAGCCTGGGACAGGGGGGGAACAATGAGCAGTTCTTC.

This clonotype was seen many times. V is TRBV5-1 and J is TRBJ2-7; D is unresolved. The CDR3 is 15 residues long. Trimming removed 0 bases from V and 1 base from J, with 11 bases in between. CDR1 SGHRS and CDR2 YFSETQ come from the germline V gene. The CDR3 nucleotides read TGCGCCAGCAGCTTGGATGGCAGCGCGTCCTACGAGCAGTACTTC. Translating it yields CASSLDGSASYEQYF. The whole variable domain, filled in from reference TRBV5-1 and TRBJ2-7, reads KAGVTQTPRYLIKTRGQQVTLSCSPISGHRSVSWYQQTPGQGLQFLFEYFSETQRNKGNFPGRFSGRQFSNSRSEMNVSTLELGDSALYLCASSLDGSASYEQYFGPGTRLTVT.

This clonotype was detected a few times. This clone may be a read error of a much larger clone one base away. The chain joins TRBV28 to TRBJ2-1; no definite D call. Germline assignment: CDR1 MDHEN and CDR2 SYDVKM. The length of the CDR3 is 14 residues. Between the trimmed V and J ends, which lost 6 bases and 7 bases, there was a span of 16 bases. The CDR3 region has the DNA TGTGCCAGCAGCAACCCTCCCCCCGGTAATGAGCAGTTCTTC. Translated: CASSNPPPGNEQFF.

In its sample, this clonotype was seen a few times. CDR3 in amino acids: CASSLRGDSTEAFF. The CDR3 coding sequence is TGCGCCAGCAGCTTGCGGGGGGACAGCACTGAAGCTTTCTTT. The rearrangement links TRBV5-1 to TRBJ1-1; TRBD1 matches 7 bases. After removal of 1 base from V and 4 bases from J, the junction contained 4 bases not matched to a gene. The CDR3 length is 14 residues. The germline CDR1 and CDR2 sequences are SGHRS and YFSETQ.

As regards this clonotype: Since a far larger clone is one base different, this is likely a read error. The chain combines TRBV18 with TRBJ2-3; D perhaps matches TRBD1 (6 bases). CDR3 length equals 16 residues. In germline, CDR1 is KGHSH, CDR2 LQKENI. The CDR3 sequence is CASSPRGRGSNTEVFF. The CDR3 bases are TGTGCCAGCTCCCCCCGGGGCAGGGGTTCGAACACTGAAGTTTTCTTT.

In its sample, this clonotype was seen many times. The chain combines TRBV20-1 with TRBJ2-1, with TRBD2 matching 7 bases. Germline CDR1 is DFQATT and CDR2 is SNEGSKA (reference sequence). This CDR3 spans 12 amino acids. Losses at the gene ends were 3 bases for V and 6 bases for J; bases not matched to a gene: 2. The CDR3 nucleotides read TGCAGTGCTAGGACTAGCAGCAATGAGCAGTTCTTC. Amino acid sequence: CSARTSSNEQFF.

The gene calls are TRBV10-3 and TRBJ2-7, with 10 bases matching TRBD1. Per germline, CDR1 ENHRY and CDR2 SYGVKD. The CDR3 is made up of 13 amino acids. Trimming removed 11 bases from V and 1 base from J; junction bases left unmatched: 5. CDR3 sequence reads: CAVTGQGSYEQYF. In nucleotides, the CDR3 is TGTGCCGTCACGGGACAGGGGTCCTACGAGCAGTACTTC.

This clonotype was detected a few times. The rearrangement links TRBV11-2 to TRBJ2-5, with D possibly TRBD1 on 7 matching bases. Trimming stripped 5 bases from V and 5 bases from J, with 15 bases between. The germline CDR1 and CDR2 sequences are SGHAT and FQNNGV. This CDR3 spans 14 amino acids. CDR3 bases: TGTGCCAGCAGCCCGGCAGGGGGGTCCGAGACCCAGTACTTC. The encoded protein is CASSPAGGSETQYF.

The J gene is TRBJ2-1, the V gene TRBV9; 10 nucleotides agree with TRBD2. Germline V CDR1 and CDR2: SGDLS, YYNGEE. CDR3 size: 14 residues. With V trimmed by 4 bases and J by 10 bases, 8 bases remained unmatched. CDR3 DNA: TGTGCCAGCAGCCAAGCGGGAGGGCCAGGGGAGCAGTTCTTC. It codes for CASSQAGGPGEQFF. Filled out from reference TRBV9 and TRBJ2-1, the complete variable domain reads DSGVTQTPKHLITATGQRVTLRCSPRSGDLSVYWYQQSLDQGLQFLIQYYNGEERAKGNILERFSAQQFPDLHSELNLSSLELGDSALYFCASSQAGGPGEQFFGPGTRLTVL.

With respect to this clonotype: A clone one base away is much larger, so this may be a read error. CDR3 amino acids: CASSVRQGALNAGELFF. The CDR3, as DNA: TGTGCCAGCAGTGTCCGACAGGGGGCGCTGAACGCCGGGGAGCTGTTTTTT. The chain uses TRBV2 and TRBJ2-2; TRBD1 matches 10 bases. The CDR3 is 17 amino acids. CDR1 is SNHLY, CDR2 FYNNEI, per germline. The complete variable domain, with remaining parts taken from reference TRBV2 and TRBJ2-2, reads EPEVTQTPSHQVTQMGQEVILRCVPISNHLYFYWYRQILGQKVEFLVSFYNNEISEKSEIFDDQFSVERPDGSNFTLKIRSTKLEDSAMYFCASSVRQGALNAGELFFGEGSRLTVL.

This clonotype was counted ten times or more. The chain recombines TRBV3-1 with TRBJ1-2; TRBD1 is a possible D gene (5 bases). V gave up 1 base and J gave up 5 bases, with 14 bases separating them. CDR1 and CDR2 from the germline V gene are LGHDT and YNNKEL (reference sequence). The CDR3 totals 15 residues. The CDR3 is CASSQGDGGAYGYTF. The CDR3 DNA sequence: TGTGCCAGCAGCCAAGGGGACGGTGGGGCGTATGGCTACACCTTC. The full variable domain, its missing parts supplied by reference TRBV3-1 and TRBJ1-2, is DTAVSQTPKYLVTQMGNDKSIKCEQNLGHDTMYWYKQDSKKFLKIMFSYNNKELIINETVPNRFSPKSPDKAHLNLHINSLELGDSAVYFCASSQGDGGAYGYTFGSGTRLTVV.